These 4 T cell receptor beta chains came from one sample sequenced in a study of OX40 agonist ivuxolimab in advanced cancers. Repertoires were generated with immunoSEQ multiplex PCR, while TCRdb's copy carries only in-frame clones and drops some. This table holds approximately 59,000 clones, approximately 86% found once. This material consisted of CD4+ or CD8+ T cells sorted from blood, taken in a trial of the OX40 agonist ivuxolimab. These receptors originate from an adult with an advanced solid tumor such as melanoma, head and neck, liver or kidney cancer.

A single count supports this clone. J is TRBJ2-1 and V is TRBV7-9; D is perhaps TRBD1 (6 bases). V dropped 4 bases and J dropped 0 bases, with 10 bases sitting between them. Looked up from germline, CDR1 is SEHNR and CDR2 is FQNEAQ (reference sequence). The CDR3 has 15 amino acids. The CDR3 DNA follows: TGTGCCAGCAGCTCCAGGGGAGTCTCCTACAATGAGCAGTTCTTC. It translates to CASSSRGVSYNEQFF.

This clone is labeled medium-sized. V is TRBV4-1 and J is TRBJ2-7; 8 bases are shared with TRBD2. With V trimmed by 0 bases and J by 4 bases, 8 bases remained unmatched. From germline, CDR1 is MGHRA and CDR2 YSYEKL. The CDR3 contains 16 residues. CDR3 sequence reads: CASSQDPGGSGYEQYF. The CDR3 bases are TGCGCCAGCAGCCAAGACCCGGGAGGGAGCGGATACGAGCAGTACTTC.

The chain combines TRBV11-3 with TRBJ2-7; 8 bases line up with TRBD1. The V gene's germline CDR1 is SGHNT and CDR2 YENEEA. V lost 5 bases and J lost 7; bases outside the gene matches: 13. The CDR3 consists of 15 residues. The CDR3: CASSPRGQGAGEQYF. CDR3 coding DNA: TGTGCCAGCAGCCCTCGCGGGCAGGGGGCGGGGGAGCAGTACTTC. Full variable domain (missing parts from reference TRBV11-3 and TRBJ2-7): EAGVVQSPRYKIIEKKQPVAFWCNPISGHNTLYWYLQNLGQGPELLIRYENEEAVDDSQLPKDRFSAERLKGVDSTLKIQPAELGDSAVYLCASSPRGQGAGEQYFGPGTRLTVT.

V usage is TRBV2 and J usage is TRBJ2-1; tentatively, D is TRBD2 (5 bases). V dropped 7 bases and J dropped 9 bases, with 16 bases sitting between them. The CDR3 is 13 residues long. Germline values: CDR1 SNHLY, CDR2 FYNNEI. CDR3 DNA sequence: TGTGCCAGCAAGATAGTTCGGGAAGGTGAGCAGTTCTTC. Its translation is CASKIVREGEQFF.